The text below deals with one T cell receptor (beta chain). Its specificity is not known. The data originate from a study of cytomegalovirus exposure and HLA in healthy donors. Study results and caveats: The listing of 150 to 200 TCR beta chains classed them as cytomegalovirus-associated. Analysis performed later found 16,000 or so TCR beta sequences associated with HLA alleles at 0.05 false discovery rate. It was reported that the classifier diagnosed cytomegalovirus status with high specificity and sensitivity in both the original and validation cohorts.

CDR1 and CDR2 (germline): SGHRS, YFSETQ. V lost 0 bases, J lost 5 bases, and 12 bases lay in between. The CDR3 loop spans 15 amino acids. Amplification used 60 Vbeta primers and 13 Jbeta primers. Using immunoSEQ multiplex PCR, the repertoire was profiled, and TCRdb retains in-frame clones only, with some absent. The data hold fewer than 150,000 clones, with about 75% observed a single time. The specimen sequenced was PBMCs. V gene TRBV5-1 combines with J gene TRBJ2-1, with D perhaps matching TRBD2 (5 bases). The receptor comes from a woman aged 25-40 years in good health and CMV-seronegative. The CDR3 DNA sequence: TGCGCCAGCAGCTTGGCCGGGATAGCGAACAATGAGCAGTTCTTC. Protein sequence: CASSLAGIANNEQFF.